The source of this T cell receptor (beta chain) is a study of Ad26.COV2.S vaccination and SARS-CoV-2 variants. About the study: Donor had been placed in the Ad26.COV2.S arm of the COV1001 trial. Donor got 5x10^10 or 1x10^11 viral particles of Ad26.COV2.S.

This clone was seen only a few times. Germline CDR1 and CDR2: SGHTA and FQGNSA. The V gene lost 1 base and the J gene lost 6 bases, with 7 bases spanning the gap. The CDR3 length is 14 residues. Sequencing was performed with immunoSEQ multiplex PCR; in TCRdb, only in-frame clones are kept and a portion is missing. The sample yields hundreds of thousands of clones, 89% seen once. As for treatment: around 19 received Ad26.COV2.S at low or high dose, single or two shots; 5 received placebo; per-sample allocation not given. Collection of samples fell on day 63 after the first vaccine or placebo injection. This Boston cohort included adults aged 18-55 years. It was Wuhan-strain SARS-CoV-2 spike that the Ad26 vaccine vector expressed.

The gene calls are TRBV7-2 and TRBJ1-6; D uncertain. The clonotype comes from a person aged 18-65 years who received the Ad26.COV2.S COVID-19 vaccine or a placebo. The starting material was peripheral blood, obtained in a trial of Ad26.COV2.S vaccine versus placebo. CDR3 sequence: CASSLVGRNSPLHF. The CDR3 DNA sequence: TGTGCCAGCAGCTTAGTGGGTCGTAATTCACCCCTCCACTTT.